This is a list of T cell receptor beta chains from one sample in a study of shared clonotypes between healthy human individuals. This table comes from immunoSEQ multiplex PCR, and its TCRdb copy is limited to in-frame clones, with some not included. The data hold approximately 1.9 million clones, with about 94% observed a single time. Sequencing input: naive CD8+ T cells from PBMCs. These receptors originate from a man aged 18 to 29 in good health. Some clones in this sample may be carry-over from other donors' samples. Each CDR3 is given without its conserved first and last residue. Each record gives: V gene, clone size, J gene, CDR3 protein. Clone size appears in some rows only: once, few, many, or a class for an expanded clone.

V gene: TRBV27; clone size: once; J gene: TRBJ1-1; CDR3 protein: ASSGGGWLNTEAF
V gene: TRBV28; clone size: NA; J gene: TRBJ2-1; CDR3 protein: ASQGVISYNEQF
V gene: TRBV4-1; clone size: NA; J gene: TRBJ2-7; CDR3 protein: ASSLGPDLSSYEQY
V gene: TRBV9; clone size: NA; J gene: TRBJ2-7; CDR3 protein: ASSAGGGSGSYEQY
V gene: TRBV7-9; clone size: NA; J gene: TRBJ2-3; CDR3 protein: ASSPAEWGGTDTQY
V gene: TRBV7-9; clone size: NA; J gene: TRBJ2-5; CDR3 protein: ASSLVVSEETQY
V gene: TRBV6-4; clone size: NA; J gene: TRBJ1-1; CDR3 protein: AYKGEVSTEAF
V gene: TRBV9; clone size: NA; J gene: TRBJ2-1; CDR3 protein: ASSAPIVQGRNEQF
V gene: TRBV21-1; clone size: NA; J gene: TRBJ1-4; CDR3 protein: ASSTRHTGSETNEKLF
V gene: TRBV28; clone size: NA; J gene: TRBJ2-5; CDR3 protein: ASSLLARSLGETQY
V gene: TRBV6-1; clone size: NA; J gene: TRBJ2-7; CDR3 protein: ASRPAGASYEQY
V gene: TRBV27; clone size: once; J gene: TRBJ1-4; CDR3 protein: ASSGGDREKLF
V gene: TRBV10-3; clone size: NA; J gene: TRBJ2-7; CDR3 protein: ATGTYEQY
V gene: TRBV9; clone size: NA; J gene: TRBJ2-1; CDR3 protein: ASSAFGGRVGGEQF
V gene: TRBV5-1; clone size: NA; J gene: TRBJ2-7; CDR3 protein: ASSLVADAPIYEQY
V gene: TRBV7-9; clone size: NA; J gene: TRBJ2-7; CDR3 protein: ASSPTEGHASYEQY
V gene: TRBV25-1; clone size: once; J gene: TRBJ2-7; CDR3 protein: ASSDRLAGNYEQY
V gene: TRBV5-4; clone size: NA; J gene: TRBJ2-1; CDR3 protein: ASSFPPRVAGNNEQF
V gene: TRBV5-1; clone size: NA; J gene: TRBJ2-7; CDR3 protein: ASSLARDRGHFGSYEQY
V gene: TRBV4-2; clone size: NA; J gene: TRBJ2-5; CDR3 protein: ASSQGLPPETQY
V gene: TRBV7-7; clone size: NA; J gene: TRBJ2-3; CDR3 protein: ASSSGLAGTTDTQY
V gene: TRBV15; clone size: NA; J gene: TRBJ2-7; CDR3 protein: ATSRQGSASYEQY
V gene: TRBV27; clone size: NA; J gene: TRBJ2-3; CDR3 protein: ASSLSYGTDKNTQY
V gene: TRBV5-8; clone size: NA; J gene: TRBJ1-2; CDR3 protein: ASSRLTGGHGYT
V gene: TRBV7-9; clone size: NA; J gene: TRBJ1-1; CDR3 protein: ASSAREKGVANTEAF
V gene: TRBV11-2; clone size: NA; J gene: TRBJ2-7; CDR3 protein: ASSRPAPGHEQY
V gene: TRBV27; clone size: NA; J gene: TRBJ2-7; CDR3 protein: ASSLRDARSEQY
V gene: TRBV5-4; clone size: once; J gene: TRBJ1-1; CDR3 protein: ASSSLGQASDTEAF
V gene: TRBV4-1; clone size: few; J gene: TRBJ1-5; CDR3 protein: ASSQVQGSNQPQH
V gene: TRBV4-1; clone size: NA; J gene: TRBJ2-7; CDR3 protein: ASSQENEQY
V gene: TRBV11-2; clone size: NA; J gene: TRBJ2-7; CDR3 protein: ASTIFTGVEGQY